These 20 T cell receptor beta chains share one sample of origin, sequenced in a study of radiotherapy plus CTLA-4 blockade in lung cancer. Some clones are missing from TCRdb's copy, which holds only in-frame ones; the method was immunoSEQ multiplex PCR. The sample includes tens of thousands of clones, 77% of them seen just once. The sample consisted of peripheral blood, taken from a patient treated with radiotherapy plus ipilimumab. The receptors originated from a human donor with non-small cell lung cancer that progressed on radiotherapy plus ipilimumab.

The chain joins TRBV19 to TRBJ2-5; D unclear. The CDR3 loop spans 13 amino acids. V lost 3 bases and J 1 base, leaving 6 bases between the germline ends. Germline V gene lookup returns CDR1 LNHDA and CDR2 SQIVND (reference sequence). CDR3 residues: CASSIGTQETQYF. The DNA of the CDR3 is TGTGCCAGTAGTATCGGTACCCAAGAGACCCAGTACTTC.

The chain carries TRBV7-2 and TRBJ2-5; no clear D. The J call could be wrong; TRBJ2-7 is a better fit for the DNA end. CDR1 and CDR2 (germline): SGHTA, FQGNSA. CDR3 length: 15 amino acids. Here the CDR3 reads CASSLTSSVSYEQYF. CDR3 DNA sequence: TGTGCCAGCAGCTTAACGTCGTCCGTCTCCTACGAGCAGTACTTC.

This clone was found a few times. The V and J genes are TRBV7-2 and TRBJ1-3; the D gene is possibly TRBD1 (6 bases). The V end lost 5 bases, the J end lost 3 bases, and 17 bases lay between the germline ends. Germline CDR1 reads SGHTA; CDR2 reads FQGNSA. This CDR3 region has 16 residues. CDR3 DNA: TGTGCCAGCAGCCCACAGCCGGGGGGCAGTGGAAACACCATATATTTT. Its protein is CASSPQPGGSGNTIYF.

The chain links TRBV2 to TRBJ1-2, with a possible D match to TRBD1 (5 bases). V shed 1 base and J shed 8 bases, with 11 bases lying between them. Germline V gives CDR1 SNHLY, CDR2 FYNNEI. This CDR3 has 13 residues. The CDR3 here is CASSEGQGDGYTF. The DNA of the CDR3 is TGTGCCAGCAGTGAAGGCCAGGGAGACGGCTACACCTTC.

Only a few counts were recorded for this clone. The V gene is TRBV2, the J gene TRBJ2-5, with a possible D match to TRBD1 (5 bases). The CDR3 is 16 residues long. The germline V and J ends were trimmed by 7 bases and 2 bases, with 20 bases remaining between them. The germline V gene encodes CDR1 SNHLY and CDR2 FYNNEI. The CDR3 reads CASKGNRVGGQETQYF. CDR3 DNA: TGTGCCAGCAAGGGGAATAGAGTGGGTGGACAAGAGACCCAGTACTTC.

The chain is built from TRBV28 and TRBJ2-1; 8 nucleotides match TRBD2. Per the germline V gene, CDR1 is MDHEN and CDR2 is SYDVKM. With 3 bases clipped from V and 5 bases from J, the junction kept 3 bases outside the gene matches. This CDR3 has 14 residues. CDR3 bases: TGTGCCAGCAGTTTTGGCGGGGGGAACAATGAGCAGTTCTTC. It codes for CASSFGGGNNEQFF.

This clone was detected only a few times. The chain employs TRBV7-2 and TRBJ1-3; D not certain. There are 14 residues in the CDR3. Germline CDR1 SGHTA, CDR2 FQGNSA. Trimming took off 8 bases at V and 2 bases at J, with 13 bases between the two ends. The CDR3 loop reads CASWGALPGNTIYF. The CDR3 DNA reads as TGTGCCAGCTGGGGAGCCCTCCCTGGAAACACCATATATTTT.

The chain uses TRBV18 and TRBJ1-1; D uncertain. Between the trimmed V and J ends, which lost 6 bases and 6 bases, there was a span of 14 bases. Germline CDR1 is KGHSH and CDR2 is LQKENI. This CDR3 is 13 amino acids long. This CDR3 reads CASSPSAGAEAFF. DNA of the CDR3: TGTGCCAGCTCCCCTTCTGCGGGCGCTGAAGCTTTCTTT.

This chain uses TRBV28 with TRBJ2-7; D ambiguous. Germline lookup yields CDR1 MDHEN and CDR2 SYDVKM. The length of the CDR3 is 12 residues. V lost 7 bases and J lost 6, with 13 bases in between. The CDR3 reads CASTSMGFEQYF. The CDR3 nucleotides are TGTGCCAGCACCAGCATGGGATTCGAGCAGTACTTC.

This clone ranks as medium-sized (0.01 to 0.1%). The V and J genes are TRBV9 and TRBJ2-5; D call uncertain. The V gene lost 0 bases and the J gene lost 1 base, with 10 bases spanning the gap. CDR1 SGDLS and CDR2 YYNGEE come from the germline V gene. This CDR3 is 15 amino acids long. For the CDR3, the DNA is TGTGCCAGCAGCGTAGACGGATTGTTCCAAGAGACCCAGTACTTC. Translating it yields CASSVDGLFQETQYF.

This chain uses TRBV7-6 with TRBJ2-1; D uncertain. Trimming shortened V by 1 base and J by 6 bases, and 7 bases separated the two germline ends. From germline, CDR1 is SGHVS and CDR2 FNYEAQ. There are 13 residues in the CDR3. As DNA, the CDR3 is TGTGCCAGCAGCTTAGGACCCGGCAATGAGCAGTTCTTC. This sequence encodes CASSLGPGNEQFF.

This chain links TRBV7-2 with TRBJ2-1, with D perhaps TRBD2 (6 bases). Trimming took 1 base from V and 1 from J, leaving 14 bases between them. This CDR3 spans 17 amino acids. Germline V gene data show CDR1 as SGHTA and CDR2 as FQGNSA. CDR3 in amino acids: CASSLGVRGSSYNEQFF. In DNA, the CDR3 is TGTGCCAGCAGCTTAGGCGTGCGGGGTAGTTCCTACAATGAGCAGTTCTTC.

The CDR3 region is CASTVGTLGFAPQHF. Here the CDR3 DNA reads TGTGCCAGCACCGTCGGGACACTTGGTTTCGCGCCCCAGCATTTT. V gene TRBV28 combines with J gene TRBJ1-5, with D possibly matching TRBD1 (6 bases). From germline, CDR1 is MDHEN and CDR2 SYDVKM. V dropped 7 bases and J dropped 9 bases, with 22 bases sitting between them. CDR3 length: 15 residues.

A note on this clone: This sample also contains other DNA sequences that code for the same CDR3. J is TRBJ2-2 and V is TRBV5-6, with unresolved D. The CDR3 has 13 residues. Germline V CDR1 and CDR2: SGHDT, YYEEEE. V was cut by 0 bases and J by 3 bases, with 3 bases left in between. The DNA for the CDR3 is TGTGCCAGCAGCTTGGGCGACACCGGGGAGCTGTTTTTT. The encoded protein is CASSLGDTGELFF.

V and J are TRBV10-3 and TRBJ2-2; D might be TRBD2 (5 bases). Germline loops: CDR1 ENHRY, CDR2 SYGVKD. V lost 3 bases and J lost 3, with 11 bases in between. The CDR3 length is 15 residues. CDR3 in DNA: TGTGCCATCAGTGAAAGACTAACGTACACCGGGGAGCTGTTTTTT. It specifies CAISERLTYTGELFF.

V is TRBV5-4 and J is TRBJ1-1; D not resolved. V was pared by 4 bases and J by 4 bases, with 11 bases between. Germline-derived CDR1 and CDR2 are SGHNT and YYREEE (reference sequence). This CDR3 has 13 amino acids. The CDR3 here is CASSRSEGTEAFF. CDR3 DNA sequence: TGTGCCAGCAGCCGCAGTGAGGGCACTGAAGCTTTCTTT.

This chain links TRBV9 with TRBJ1-2, with 10 bases identical to TRBD1. This CDR3 comprises 15 residues. V gave up 3 bases and J gave up 4 bases; unmatched junction bases: 6. From germline, CDR1 is SGDLS and CDR2 YYNGEE. CDR3 amino acids: CASSGSTGGSYGYTF. In DNA form, the CDR3 reads TGTGCCAGCAGCGGGTCGACAGGGGGCTCCTATGGCTACACCTTC.

The rearrangement uses TRBV28 and TRBJ2-7, with D possibly TRBD2 on 5 matching bases. The CDR3 is 14 residues long. Per germline, CDR1 MDHEN and CDR2 SYDVKM. Trimming cost V 3 bases and J 2 bases, with 11 bases left between them. The CDR3 here is CASSLSYGTYEQYF. The DNA of the CDR3 is TGTGCCAGCAGTTTGTCATACGGGACCTACGAGCAGTACTTC.

The chain couples TRBV19 to TRBJ2-2; D possibly corresponds to TRBD1 (6 bases). The CDR3 sequence is 14 residues long. Looked up from germline, CDR1 is LNHDA and CDR2 is SQIVND (reference sequence). Trimming pared 5 bases from V and 3 bases from J, leaving 10 bases between. CDR3 DNA sequence: TGTGCCAGTAGTGACAGGAGATACACCGGGGAGCTGTTTTTT. This gives the protein CASSDRRYTGELFF.

The chain has TRBV9 and TRBJ2-6, with a possible D match to TRBD1 (5 bases). In germline, CDR1 is SGDLS, CDR2 YYNGEE. The CDR3 length is 14 residues. The V and J ends lost 3 bases and 4 bases respectively, with 8 bases between them. In nucleotides, the CDR3 is TGTGCCAGCAGCGATGGGGCCGGGGCCAACGTCCTGACTTTC. Residues: CASSDGAGANVLTF.